Listed here are 21 T cell receptor beta chains from one sample, sequenced in a study of CD8+CD57+ T cells in acquired aplastic anemia. Genomic DNA served as template for TCR beta VDJ and CDR3 profiling. TCRdb redid the calling of the reads with MiXCR, one entry per CDR3 protein. This table has about 210,000 distinct CDR3 sequences, 61% appearing once. Material for sequencing was sorted CD4+, CD8+, or CD8+CD57+ T cells (not recorded which) from PBMCs. The source of these receptors is a human donor in good health.

This chain connects TRBV10-2 to TRBJ2-7; no reliable D call. The germline gives CDR1 WSHSY, CDR2 SAAADI. Trimming cost V 0 bases and J 0 bases, with 3 bases left between them. This CDR3 has 13 amino acids. The CDR3 DNA follows: TGCGCCAGCAGTGAGTCCGGCTCCTACGAGCAGTACTTC. Translated, it gives CASSESGSYEQYF.

This sequence joins TRBV6-5 and TRBJ1-3; 7 bases are shared with TRBD1. Unmatched junction bases numbered 10, after V lost 5 bases and J lost 0 bases. The CDR3 spans 17 residues. Germline assignment: CDR1 MNHEY and CDR2 SVGAGI. CDR3 sequence: CASSVTGTADSGNTIYF. CDR3 coding DNA: TGTGCCAGCAGTGTAACCGGGACAGCCGACTCTGGAAACACCATATATTTT.

The table lists this clonotype with many counts. The chain links TRBV9 to TRBJ2-2, with 8 bases lining up with TRBD1. The ends lost 4 bases at V and 3 bases at J; junction bases unmatched: 14. CDR1 and CDR2 (germline): SGDLS, YYNGEE. The CDR3 spans 18 residues. The CDR3 spells CASSRDGTGLGDTGELFF. For the CDR3, the DNA is TGTGCCAGCAGCCGTGACGGGACAGGCTTAGGGGACACCGGGGAGCTGTTTTTT.

The chain combines TRBV19 with TRBJ2-3; 8 bases agree with TRBD2. Trimming removed 9 bases from V and 0 bases from J; junction bases left unmatched: 8. This CDR3 has 15 residues. CDR1 is LNHDA and CDR2 is SQIVND in the germline V gene (reference sequence). In nucleotides, the CDR3 is TGTGCCAGCCTGACTAGCGCGACTAGCACAGATACGCAGTATTTT. Amino acid sequence: CASLTSATSTDTQYF.

This clonotype was recorded at least ten times. V usage is TRBV7-6 and J usage is TRBJ2-1; perhaps TRBD1 as D (6 bases). V gave up 5 bases and J gave up 8 bases, with 19 bases separating them. This CDR3 is built from 15 residues. Germline-derived CDR1 and CDR2 are SGHVS and FNYEAQ. As DNA, the CDR3 is TGTGCCAGCAGCCGTCTGGTGGGGGCCGACGATGAGCAGTTCTTC. Translation gives CASSRLVGADDEQFF.

This chain links TRBV3-1 with TRBJ1-1; D unresolved. V dropped 4 bases and J dropped 3 bases, with 15 bases sitting between them. This CDR3 spans 15 amino acids. Germline V gene data show CDR1 as LGHDT and CDR2 as YNNKEL (reference sequence). In DNA form, the CDR3 reads TGTGCCAGCAGCCCTACTGCATACGGGGACACTGAAGCTTTCTTT. Protein sequence: CASSPTAYGDTEAFF.

V usage is TRBV24-1 and J usage is TRBJ1-5; 9 bases are shared with TRBD1. Germline loops: CDR1 KGHDR, CDR2 SFDVKD. V lost 4 bases to trimming and J lost 4 bases; unmatched junction nucleotides: 7. The CDR3 is made up of 16 amino acids. In DNA form, the CDR3 reads TGTGCCACCAGTGACCCCCGGACAGGGGAGAATCAGCCCCAGCATTTT. As protein: CATSDPRTGENQPQHF.

Here the CDR3 reads CASSLSDGNYEQYF. CDR3 DNA sequence: TGTGCCAGCAGCTTATCAGACGGGAACTACGAGCAGTACTTC. This chain links TRBV7-3 with TRBJ2-7, with D possibly TRBD2 on 5 matching bases. The V end lost 2 bases, the J end lost 3 bases, and 11 bases lay between the germline ends. Germline V gene data show CDR1 as SGHTA and CDR2 as FQGTGA. This CDR3 region has 14 residues.

V is TRBV19 and J is TRBJ2-1; D possibly corresponds to TRBD1 (5 bases). Trimming took off 3 bases at V and 2 bases at J, with 8 bases between the two ends. The germline V gene has CDR1 LNHDA and CDR2 SQIVND (reference sequence). The CDR3 totals 14 residues. Here the CDR3 DNA reads TGTGCCAGTAGTATCAGGGCGACCTACAATGAGCAGTTCTTC. This codes for CASSIRATYNEQFF. Full variable domain (rest looked up from reference TRBV19 and TRBJ2-1): DGGITQSPKYLFRKEGQNVTLSCEQNLNHDAMYWYRQDPGQGLRLIYYSQIVNDFQKGDIAEGYSVSREKKESFPLTVTSAQKNPTAFYLCASSIRATYNEQFFGPGTRLTVL.

CDR3 residues: CASNRVYEQYF. The CDR3 DNA follows: TGTGCCAGCAACAGAGTCTACGAGCAGTACTTC. The chain joins TRBV2 to TRBJ2-7; D is unresolved. The germline CDR1 and CDR2 sequences are SNHLY and FYNNEI. V was pared by 7 bases and J by 3 bases, with 7 bases between. The CDR3 sequence is 11 residues long.

The gene calls are TRBV7-2 and TRBJ2-5, with 7 nucleotides matching TRBD2. This CDR3 is 18 amino acids long. V shed 5 bases and J 4 bases; nucleotides not matched to a gene: 19. Germline CDR1 SGHTA, CDR2 FQGNSA. The CDR3 here is CASSTKGRGGAHLETQYF. The CDR3 DNA reads as TGTGCCAGCAGCACAAAAGGACGCGGGGGAGCCCATTTAGAGACCCAGTACTTC.

In its sample, this clonotype was seen once. The chain combines TRBV29-1 with TRBJ2-3; D tentatively fits TRBD1 or TRBD2 (7 bases each). V lost 8 bases to trimming and J lost 2 bases, with 20 bases between them. This CDR3 region has 15 residues. In germline, CDR1 is SQVTM, CDR2 ANQGSEA. The CDR3 sequence: CSSCGQGGITDTQYF. CDR3 nucleotide sequence: TGCAGCTCTTGCGGGCAGGGGGGGATCACAGATACGCAGTATTTT.

The chain uses TRBV20-1 and TRBJ1-5; D not resolved. The V gene lost 7 bases and the J gene lost 7 bases, with 8 bases spanning the gap. The CDR3 contains 10 residues. Germline CDR1 reads DFQATT; CDR2 reads SNEGSKA (reference sequence). In DNA form, the CDR3 reads TGCAGTGTAACCGGACAGCCCCAGCATTTT. It translates to CSVTGQPQHF.

This clonotype was recorded many times. CDR3 loop: CASSGHFQFF. CDR3 nucleotide sequence: TGTGCCAGCAGCGGGCATTTTCAGTTCTTC. The chain combines TRBV12-3 or TRBV12-4 with TRBJ2-1, with no clear D. V gave up 6 bases and J gave up 13 bases, with 10 bases separating them. The CDR3 sequence is 10 residues long.

This clonotype showed up many times. The CDR3 here is CSVEDRGGTGELFF. In nucleotides, the CDR3 is TGCAGCGTTGAGGACAGGGGCGGGACCGGGGAGCTGTTTTTT. The V gene is TRBV29-1, the J gene TRBJ2-2; the match to TRBD1 covers 9 bases. The CDR3 contains 14 residues. The V gene end was trimmed by 3 bases and the J gene end by 5 bases; junction bases not matched to a gene: 4. Germline V gene lookup returns CDR1 SQVTM and CDR2 ANQGSEA.

A remark on this clonotype: The junction departs from the called germline gene at one end, perhaps through a read error. The chain is built from TRBV7-2 and TRBJ2-2, with 7 bases lining up with TRBD1. This CDR3 is built from 16 residues. The germline V gene has CDR1 SGHTA and CDR2 FQGNSA. CDR3 sequence (DNA): TGTGCCAGCCGGAAGAGGACAGGAACGAATACCGGGGAGCTGTTTTTT. As protein: CASRKRTGTNTGELFF.

The chain recombines TRBV7-2 with TRBJ2-7; possible D gene TRBD2, 5 bases. The V gene's germline CDR1 is SGHTA and CDR2 FQGNSA. The CDR3 is 16 residues long. V lost 5 bases, J lost 2 bases, and 19 bases lay in between. The CDR3 protein is CASSPGAGQWPYEQYF. The CDR3 nucleotides are TGTGCCAGCAGCCCTGGCGCGGGTCAATGGCCCTACGAGCAGTACTTC.

This chain uses TRBV5-1 with TRBJ2-7; tentatively, D is TRBD2 (5 bases). The ends were cut back, 3 bases at V and 3 bases at J, with 10 bases in the middle. In germline, CDR1 is SGHRS, CDR2 YFSETQ. The CDR3 is made up of 13 amino acids. Written as DNA, the CDR3 is TGCGCCAGCAGCTCCGGACTTCTCTACGAGCAGTACTTC. Residues: CASSSGLLYEQYF.

V gene TRBV7-9 combines with J gene TRBJ2-5; D gene unclear. CDR3 length: 12 residues. Germline-derived CDR1 and CDR2 are SEHNR and FQNEAQ (reference sequence). With 2 bases removed from V and 5 bases from J, the gap between germline ends came to 6 bases. The CDR3, as DNA: TGTGCCAGCAGCTTATCTTCTGAGACCCAGTACTTC. Protein: CASSLSSETQYF.

The chain recombines TRBV14 with TRBJ2-5; the match to TRBD1 covers 9 bases. This CDR3 is built from 15 residues. Losses at the gene ends were 0 bases for V and 5 bases for J; bases not matched to a gene: 4. Germline assignment: CDR1 SGHDN and CDR2 FVKESK. The CDR3, as DNA: TGTGCCAGCAGCCAAGATCACGGGACAGGGGAGACCCAGTACTTC. Its translation is CASSQDHGTGETQYF.

Many counts were recorded for this clonotype. The V and J genes are TRBV18 and TRBJ2-7; D ambiguous. Between the trimmed V and J ends, which lost 6 bases and 2 bases, there was a span of 8 bases. Germline V gene sequence: CDR1 KGHSH, CDR2 LQKENI. The CDR3 runs to 12 residues. The CDR3 spells CASSHGTYEQYF. The CDR3 nucleotides are TGTGCCAGCTCGCACGGAACCTACGAGCAGTACTTC.